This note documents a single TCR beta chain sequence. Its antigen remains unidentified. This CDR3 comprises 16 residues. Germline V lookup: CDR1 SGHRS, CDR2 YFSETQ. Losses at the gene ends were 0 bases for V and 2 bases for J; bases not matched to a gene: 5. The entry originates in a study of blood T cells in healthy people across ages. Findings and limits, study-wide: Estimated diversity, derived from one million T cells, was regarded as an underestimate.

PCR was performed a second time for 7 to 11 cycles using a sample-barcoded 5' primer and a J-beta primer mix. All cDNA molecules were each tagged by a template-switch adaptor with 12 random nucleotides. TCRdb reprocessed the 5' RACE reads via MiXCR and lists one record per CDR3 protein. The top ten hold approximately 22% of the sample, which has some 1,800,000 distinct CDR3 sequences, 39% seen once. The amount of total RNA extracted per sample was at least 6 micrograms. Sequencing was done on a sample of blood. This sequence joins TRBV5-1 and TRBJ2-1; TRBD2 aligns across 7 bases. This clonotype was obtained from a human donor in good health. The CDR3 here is CASSLAWLAAYNEQFF. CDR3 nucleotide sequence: TGCGCCAGCAGCTTGGCGTGGCTAGCGGCCTACAATGAGCAGTTCTTC.